The clone carrying this T cell receptor beta chain was seen a few times. The data belong to a study of blood T cell repertoires in COVID-19. This CDR3 region has 16 residues. J was trimmed by 4 bases and V by 6 bases; bases with no gene match: 14. Germline lookup yields CDR1 LNHDA and CDR2 SQIVND (reference sequence). Authors' data handling: Reference gene primer amplification gave estimated nucleated cell counts. The repertoire was sequenced with immunoSEQ multiplex PCR; TCRdb's copy has only in-frame clones and lacks some. V and J calls and clone size are those listed in that table; D and trimming were worked out from the DNA. The data contain roughly 180,000 clones, less than 85% of them singletons. Living in about two dozen US areas, the participants were between 18 and 89 years of age. Clinical histories supplied by participants themselves formed the basis of cohort assignment. Two negative PCRs, clearance, or symptom resolution were required of recovered Cohort 3 donors.

The chain is built from TRBV19 and TRBJ1-2; 7 positions agree with TRBD1. This TCR was sampled from a man aged 60-69 years who had recovered from COVID-19. The sample taken for sequencing was PBMCs or T cells enriched from blood (not recorded which). The CDR3 DNA sequence: TGTGCCAGTAGGGGGACAGCACCTCTCACTTCCTATGGCTACACCTTC. It codes for CASRGTAPLTSYGYTF.